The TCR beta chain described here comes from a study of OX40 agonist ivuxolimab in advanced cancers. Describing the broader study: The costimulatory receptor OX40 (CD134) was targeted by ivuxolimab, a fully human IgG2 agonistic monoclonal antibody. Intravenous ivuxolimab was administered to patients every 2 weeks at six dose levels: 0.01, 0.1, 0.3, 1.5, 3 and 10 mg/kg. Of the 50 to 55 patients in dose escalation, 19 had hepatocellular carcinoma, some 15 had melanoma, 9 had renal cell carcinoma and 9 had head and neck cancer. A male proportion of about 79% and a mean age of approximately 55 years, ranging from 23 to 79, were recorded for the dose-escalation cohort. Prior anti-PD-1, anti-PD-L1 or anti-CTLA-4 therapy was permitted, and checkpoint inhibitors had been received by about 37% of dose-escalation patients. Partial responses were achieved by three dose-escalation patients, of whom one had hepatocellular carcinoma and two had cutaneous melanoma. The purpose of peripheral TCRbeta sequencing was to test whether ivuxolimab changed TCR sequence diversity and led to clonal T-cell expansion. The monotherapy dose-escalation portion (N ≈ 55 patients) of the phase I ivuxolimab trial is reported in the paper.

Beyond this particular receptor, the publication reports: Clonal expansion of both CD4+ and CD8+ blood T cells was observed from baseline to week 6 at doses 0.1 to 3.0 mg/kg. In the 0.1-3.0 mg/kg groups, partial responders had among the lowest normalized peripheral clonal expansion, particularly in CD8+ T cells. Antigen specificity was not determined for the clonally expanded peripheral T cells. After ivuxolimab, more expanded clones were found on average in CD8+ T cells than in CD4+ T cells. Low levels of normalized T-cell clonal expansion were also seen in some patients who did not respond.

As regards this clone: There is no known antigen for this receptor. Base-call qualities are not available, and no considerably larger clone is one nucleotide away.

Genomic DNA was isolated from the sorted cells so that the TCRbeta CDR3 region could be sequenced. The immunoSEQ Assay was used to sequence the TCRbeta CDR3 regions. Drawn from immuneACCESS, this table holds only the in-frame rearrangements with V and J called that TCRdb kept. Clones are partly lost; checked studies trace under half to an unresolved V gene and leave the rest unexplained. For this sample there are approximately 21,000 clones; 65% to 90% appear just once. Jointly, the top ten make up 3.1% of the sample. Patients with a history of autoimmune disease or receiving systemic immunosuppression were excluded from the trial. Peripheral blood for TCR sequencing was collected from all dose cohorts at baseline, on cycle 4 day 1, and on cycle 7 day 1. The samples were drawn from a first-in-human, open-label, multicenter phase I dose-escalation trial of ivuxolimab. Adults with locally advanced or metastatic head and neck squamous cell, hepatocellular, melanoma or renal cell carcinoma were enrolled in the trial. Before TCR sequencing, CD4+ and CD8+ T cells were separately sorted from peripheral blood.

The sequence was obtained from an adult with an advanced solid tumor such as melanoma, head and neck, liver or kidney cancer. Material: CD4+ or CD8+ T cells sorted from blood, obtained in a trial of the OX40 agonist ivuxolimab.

At the DNA level, the sequence is TGTGCCAGCCGGGGGAATGAGCAGTTCTTC. Translated, it gives CASRGNEQFF. Here the chain combines TRBV6-5 and TRBJ2-1, and TRBD2 may be the D gene, going by 6 matching bases. CDR3 length: 10 amino acids, cysteine to phenylalanine. Of all the DNA, just the CDR3 is kept, 30 bases in frame from base 1. The germline V gene sets CDR1 to MNHEY and CDR2 to SVGAGI. The germline ends are 6 bases apart after V is trimmed by 8 bases and J by 7 bases.